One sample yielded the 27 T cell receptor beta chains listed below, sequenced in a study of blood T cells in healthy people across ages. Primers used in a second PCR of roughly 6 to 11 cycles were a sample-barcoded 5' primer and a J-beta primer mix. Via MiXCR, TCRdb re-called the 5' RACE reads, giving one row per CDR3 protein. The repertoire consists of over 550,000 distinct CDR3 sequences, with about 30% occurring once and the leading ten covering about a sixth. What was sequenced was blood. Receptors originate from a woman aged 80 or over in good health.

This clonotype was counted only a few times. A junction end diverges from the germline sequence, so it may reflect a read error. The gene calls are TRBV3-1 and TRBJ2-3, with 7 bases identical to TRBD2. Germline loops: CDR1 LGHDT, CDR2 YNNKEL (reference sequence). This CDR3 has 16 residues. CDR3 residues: CACSQAGGGGTDTQYF. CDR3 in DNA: TGTGCCTGCAGCCAAGCTGGCGGGGGAGGCACAGATACGCAGTATTTT.

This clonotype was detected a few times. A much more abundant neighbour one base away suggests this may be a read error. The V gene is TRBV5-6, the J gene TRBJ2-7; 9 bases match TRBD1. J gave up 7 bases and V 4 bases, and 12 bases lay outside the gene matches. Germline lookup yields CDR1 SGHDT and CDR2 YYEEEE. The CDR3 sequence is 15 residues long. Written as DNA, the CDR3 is TGTGCCAGCAGCATCCCGGGACAGGGACGAGATGAGCAGTACTTC. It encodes CASSIPGQGRDEQYF.

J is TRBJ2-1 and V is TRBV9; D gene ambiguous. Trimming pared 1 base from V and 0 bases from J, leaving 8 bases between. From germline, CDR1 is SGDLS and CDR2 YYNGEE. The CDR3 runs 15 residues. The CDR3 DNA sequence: TGTGCCAGCAGCGTACTCTTCAGCTCCTACAATGAGCAGTTCTTC. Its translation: CASSVLFSSYNEQFF.

As DNA, the CDR3 is TGTGCCAGCAGCTTACACGACAGCGACAATGAGCAGTTCTTC. Protein sequence: CASSLHDSDNEQFF. V usage is TRBV7-9 and J usage is TRBJ2-1, with D tentatively TRBD1 (5 bases). CDR3 length: 14 amino acids. The germline V gene encodes CDR1 SEHNR and CDR2 FQNEAQ (reference sequence). Deletions cut 2 bases from V and 5 bases from J, with 10 bases between.

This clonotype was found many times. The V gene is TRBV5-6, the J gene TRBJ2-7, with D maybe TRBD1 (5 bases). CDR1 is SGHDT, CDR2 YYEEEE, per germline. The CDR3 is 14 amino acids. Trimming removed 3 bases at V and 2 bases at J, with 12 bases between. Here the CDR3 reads CASSSGASPYEQYF. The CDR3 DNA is TGTGCCAGCAGCTCTGGGGCTAGTCCCTACGAGCAGTACTTC.

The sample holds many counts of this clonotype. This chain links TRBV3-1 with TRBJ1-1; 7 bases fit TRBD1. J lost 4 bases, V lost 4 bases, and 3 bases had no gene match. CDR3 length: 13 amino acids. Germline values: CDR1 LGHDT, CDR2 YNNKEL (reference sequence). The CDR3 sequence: CASSPSGGTEAFF. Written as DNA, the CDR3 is TGTGCCAGCAGCCCGTCAGGGGGCACTGAAGCTTTCTTT. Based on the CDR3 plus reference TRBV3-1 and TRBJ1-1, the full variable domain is DTAVSQTPKYLVTQMGNDKSIKCEQNLGHDTMYWYKQDSKKFLKIMFSYNNKELIINETVPNRFSPKSPDKAHLNLHINSLELGDSAVYFCASSPSGGTEAFFGQGTRLTVV.

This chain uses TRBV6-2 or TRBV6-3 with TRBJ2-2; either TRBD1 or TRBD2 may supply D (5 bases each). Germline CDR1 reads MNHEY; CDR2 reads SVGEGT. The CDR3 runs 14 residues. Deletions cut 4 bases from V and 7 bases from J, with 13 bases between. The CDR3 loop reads CASSSGTKGGELFF. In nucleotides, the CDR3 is TGTGCCAGCAGTTCCGGGACGAAAGGCGGGGAGCTGTTTTTT.

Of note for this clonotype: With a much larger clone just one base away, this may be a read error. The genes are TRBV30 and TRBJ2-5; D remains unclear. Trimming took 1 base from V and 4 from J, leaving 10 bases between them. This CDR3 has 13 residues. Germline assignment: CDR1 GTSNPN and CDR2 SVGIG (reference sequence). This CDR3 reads CAWSALVRETQYF. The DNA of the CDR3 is TGTGCCTGGAGTGCTCTAGTTCGAGAGACCCAGTACTTC.

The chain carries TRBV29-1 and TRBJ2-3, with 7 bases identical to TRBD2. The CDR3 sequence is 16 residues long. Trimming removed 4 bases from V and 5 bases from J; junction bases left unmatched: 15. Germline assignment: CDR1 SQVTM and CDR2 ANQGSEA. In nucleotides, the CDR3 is TGCAGCGTTGCCGGGACTGGGTCGGGAGGTGTAGATACGCAGTATTTT. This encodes CSVAGTGSGGVDTQYF.

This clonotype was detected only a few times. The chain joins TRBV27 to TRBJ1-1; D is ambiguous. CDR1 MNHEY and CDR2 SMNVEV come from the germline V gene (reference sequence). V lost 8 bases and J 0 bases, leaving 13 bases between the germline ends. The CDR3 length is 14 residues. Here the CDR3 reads CASLSRGLNTEAFF. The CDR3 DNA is TGTGCCAGCCTTTCCAGAGGTTTGAACACTGAAGCTTTCTTT.

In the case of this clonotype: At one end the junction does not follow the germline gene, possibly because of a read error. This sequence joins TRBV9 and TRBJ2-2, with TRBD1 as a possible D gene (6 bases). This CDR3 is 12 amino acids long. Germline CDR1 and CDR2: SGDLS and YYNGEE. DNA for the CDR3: TGTGCCAGCAGCGCAGGGGAAAGGGAGCGGTTTTTT. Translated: CASSAGERERFF.

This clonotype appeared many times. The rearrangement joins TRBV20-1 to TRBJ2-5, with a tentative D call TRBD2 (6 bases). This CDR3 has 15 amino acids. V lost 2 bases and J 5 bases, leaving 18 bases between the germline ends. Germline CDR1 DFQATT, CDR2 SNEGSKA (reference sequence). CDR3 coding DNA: TGCAGTGCTAGACCCCCCCGGGGGACGGGGGAGACCCAGTACTTC. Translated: CSARPPRGTGETQYF.

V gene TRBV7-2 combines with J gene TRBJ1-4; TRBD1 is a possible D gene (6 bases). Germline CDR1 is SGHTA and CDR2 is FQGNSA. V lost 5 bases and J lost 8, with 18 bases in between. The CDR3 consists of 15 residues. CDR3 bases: TGTGCCAGCAGCCCCAGAGAGGGGGGTCAGGAAAAACTGTTTTTT. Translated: CASSPREGGQEKLFF.

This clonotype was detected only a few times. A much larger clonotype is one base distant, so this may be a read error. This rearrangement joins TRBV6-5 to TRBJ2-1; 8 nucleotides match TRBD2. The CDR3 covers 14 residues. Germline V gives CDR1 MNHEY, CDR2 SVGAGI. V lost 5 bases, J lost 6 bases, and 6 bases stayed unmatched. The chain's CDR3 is CASSGRGGRNEQFF. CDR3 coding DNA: TGTGCCAGCAGTGGTCGGGGGGGCCGCAATGAGCAGTTCTTC.

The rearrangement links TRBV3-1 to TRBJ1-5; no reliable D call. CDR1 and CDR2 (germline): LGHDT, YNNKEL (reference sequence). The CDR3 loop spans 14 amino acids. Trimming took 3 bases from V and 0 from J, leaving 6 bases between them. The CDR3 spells CASSQGGSNQPQHF. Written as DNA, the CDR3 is TGTGCCAGCAGCCAGGGAGGTAGCAATCAGCCCCAGCATTTT.

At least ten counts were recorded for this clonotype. The CDR3: CASSYSASGGEETQYF. CDR3 nucleotides: TGTGCCAGCAGTTACTCGGCTAGCGGGGGGGAAGAGACCCAGTACTTC. The chain has TRBV6-6 and TRBJ2-5; 12 bases agree with TRBD2. Germline V lookup: CDR1 MNHNY, CDR2 SVGAGI (reference sequence). The V and J ends lost 0 bases and 3 bases, in that order; junction bases with no gene match: 2. The CDR3 length is 16 residues.

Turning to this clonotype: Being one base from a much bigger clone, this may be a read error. The CDR3 loop is CGSSLTGRGYTF. The CDR3 DNA reads as TGTGGCAGCAGCCTGACGGGTCGAGGCTACACCTTC. The chain carries TRBV3-1 and TRBJ1-2; D call uncertain. CDR1 is LGHDT and CDR2 is YNNKEL in the germline V gene (reference sequence). The CDR3 consists of 12 residues.

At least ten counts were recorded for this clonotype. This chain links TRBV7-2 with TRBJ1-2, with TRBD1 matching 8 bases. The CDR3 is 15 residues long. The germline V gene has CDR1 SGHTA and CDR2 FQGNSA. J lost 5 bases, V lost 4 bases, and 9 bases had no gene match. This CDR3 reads CASSSRTGIYYGYTF. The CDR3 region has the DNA TGTGCCAGCAGCTCACGGACAGGGATTTATTATGGCTACACCTTC.

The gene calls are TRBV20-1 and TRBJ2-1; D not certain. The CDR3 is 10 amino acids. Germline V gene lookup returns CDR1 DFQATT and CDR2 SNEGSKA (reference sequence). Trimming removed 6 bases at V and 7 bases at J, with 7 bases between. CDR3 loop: CSALMNEQFF. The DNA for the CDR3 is TGCAGTGCGCTCATGAATGAGCAGTTCTTC.

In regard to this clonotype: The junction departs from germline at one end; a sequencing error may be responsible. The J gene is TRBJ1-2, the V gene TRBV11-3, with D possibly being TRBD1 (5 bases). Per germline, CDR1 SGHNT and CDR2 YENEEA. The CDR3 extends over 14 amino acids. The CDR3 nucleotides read TGTGCCAGCAGCTCCGGGACCCCGGGGAGTGGCCACACCTTC. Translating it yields CASSSGTPGSGHTF.

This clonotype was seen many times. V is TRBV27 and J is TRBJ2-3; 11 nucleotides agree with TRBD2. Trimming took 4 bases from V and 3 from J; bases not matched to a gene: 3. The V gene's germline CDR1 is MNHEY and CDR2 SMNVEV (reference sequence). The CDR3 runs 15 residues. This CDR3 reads CASSSLAGGTDTQYF. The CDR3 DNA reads TGTGCCAGCAGTTCCCTAGCGGGGGGAACAGATACGCAGTATTTT.

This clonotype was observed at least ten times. CDR3 DNA: TGTGCCAGCAGACCCGACCGGGTGGCGGCAGCCTACAATGAGCAGTTCTTC. Its protein is CASRPDRVAAAYNEQFF. The chain links TRBV28 to TRBJ2-1; no clear D gene. The CDR3 sequence is 17 residues long. Germline V gives CDR1 MDHEN, CDR2 SYDVKM. The V end lost 6 bases, the J end lost 2 bases, and 20 bases lay between the germline ends.

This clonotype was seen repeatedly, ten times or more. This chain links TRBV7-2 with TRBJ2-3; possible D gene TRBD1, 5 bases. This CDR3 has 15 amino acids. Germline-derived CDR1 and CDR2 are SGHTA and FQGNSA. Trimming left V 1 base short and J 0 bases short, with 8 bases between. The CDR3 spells CASSLGQYSTDTQYF. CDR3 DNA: TGTGCCAGCAGCTTAGGACAGTATAGCACAGATACGCAGTATTTT.

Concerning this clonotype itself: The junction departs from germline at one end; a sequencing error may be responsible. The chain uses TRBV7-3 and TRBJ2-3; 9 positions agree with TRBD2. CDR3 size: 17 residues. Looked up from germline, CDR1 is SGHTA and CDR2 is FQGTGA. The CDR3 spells CASSLTGSAGGTATQYF. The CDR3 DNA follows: TGTGCCAGCAGCTTAACGGGATCAGCGGGGGGCACAGCTACGCAGTATTTT.

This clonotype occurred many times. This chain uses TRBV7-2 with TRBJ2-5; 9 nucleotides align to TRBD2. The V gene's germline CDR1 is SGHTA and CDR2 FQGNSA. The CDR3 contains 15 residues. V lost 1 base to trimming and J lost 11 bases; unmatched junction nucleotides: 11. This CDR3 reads CASSLEGGGAREQYF. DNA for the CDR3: TGTGCCAGCAGCTTAGAGGGCGGGGGGGCTCGAGAGCAGTACTTC.

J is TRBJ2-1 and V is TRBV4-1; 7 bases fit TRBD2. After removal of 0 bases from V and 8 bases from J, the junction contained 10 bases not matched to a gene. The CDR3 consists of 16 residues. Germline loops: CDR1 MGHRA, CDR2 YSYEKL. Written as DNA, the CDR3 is TGCGCCAGCAGCCAAGATGGGAGAAAGGGAGGGGATGAGCAGTTCTTC. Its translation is CASSQDGRKGGDEQFF.

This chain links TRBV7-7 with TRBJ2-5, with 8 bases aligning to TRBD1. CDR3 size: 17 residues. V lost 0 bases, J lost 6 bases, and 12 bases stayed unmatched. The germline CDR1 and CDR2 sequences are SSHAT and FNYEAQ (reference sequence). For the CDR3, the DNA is TGTGCCAGCAGCTTAGCGCCCGGAAGGACAGGGTGTAAGACCCAGTACTTC. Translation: CASSLAPGRTGCKTQYF.